One sample yielded the 26 T cell receptor beta chains listed below, sequenced in a study of cytomegalovirus exposure and HLA in healthy donors. The PCR ran on 60 Vbeta and 13 Jbeta primers. Profiled with immunoSEQ multiplex PCR; TCRdb holds only in-frame clones, not every one. In the table there are 120,000 to 150,000 clones, just under 70% of which are singletons. The sample taken for sequencing was PBMCs. These receptors were collected from a man between 60 and 75 years old in good health and CMV-seronegative.

This chain joins TRBV4-3 and TRBJ1-2; weak D call: TRBD1 (5 bases). The CDR3 extends over 15 amino acids. V lost 0 bases and J lost 8, with 16 bases in between. The V gene's germline CDR1 is LGHNA and CDR2 YSLEER. The CDR3 sequence: CASSQDISGLGGYTF. In DNA form, the CDR3 reads TGCGCCAGCAGCCAAGATATATCAGGGCTCGGAGGCTACACCTTC.

This chain uses TRBV21-1 with TRBJ1-4; whether TRBD1, the table's D call, matches the DNA was not checked. TRBV21-1 is designated a pseudogene. This CDR3 comprises 16 residues. This chain's CDR3 is CASSNPRTGDNEKLFF. Written as DNA, the CDR3 is TGTGCCAGCAGCAACCCCCGGACAGGGGATAATGAAAAACTGTTTTTT.

The chain couples TRBV5-6 to TRBJ2-1; 9 nucleotides line up with TRBD1. The CDR3 spans 17 residues. The germline V gene encodes CDR1 SGHDT and CDR2 YYEEEE. V lost 2 bases, J lost 6 bases, and 12 bases stayed unmatched. This chain's CDR3 is CASSFRFGTGRGNEQFF. The CDR3 region has the DNA TGTGCCAGCAGCTTCAGGTTCGGGACAGGGAGGGGCAATGAGCAGTTCTTC.

The chain links TRBV6-1 to TRBJ1-1; D gene uncertain. Germline CDR1 is MNHNS and CDR2 is SASEGT. V gave up 2 bases and J gave up 0 bases, with 7 bases separating them. The CDR3 length is 14 residues. CDR3: CASSETVMNTEAFF. The CDR3 DNA follows: TGTGCCAGCAGTGAAACAGTCATGAACACTGAAGCTTTCTTT.

The genes are TRBV7-3 and TRBJ1-1; no definite D call. The CDR3 length is 14 residues. V was trimmed by 0 bases and J by 2 bases, leaving 7 bases between them. Germline CDR1 SGHTA, CDR2 FQGTGA. The CDR3 sequence: CASSLTGRNTEAFF. The CDR3 nucleotides read TGTGCCAGCAGCTTAACGGGGAGAAACACTGAAGCTTTCTTT.

V and J are TRBV28 and TRBJ1-2; 9 nucleotides align to TRBD1. Germline lookup yields CDR1 MDHEN and CDR2 SYDVKM. The CDR3 length is 12 residues. V shed 5 bases, J shed 8 bases, and the junction held 3 bases outside the gene matches. CDR3 residues: CASSRTGDGYTF. CDR3 DNA: TGTGCCAGCAGTCGGACAGGGGACGGCTACACCTTC.

The rearrangement links TRBV6-5 to TRBJ1-2; 12 bases are a match to TRBD1. The CDR3 covers 15 residues. CDR1 and CDR2 from the germline V gene are MNHEY and SVGAGI. Trimming took 2 bases from V and 8 from J; bases not matched to a gene: 6. The CDR3 DNA reads as TGTGCCAGCAGTTACCTTTGGGACAGGGGGCGCGGCTACACCTTC. It codes for CASSYLWDRGRGYTF.

This clone was counted a few times. The CDR3 nucleotides are TGTGCCAGCAGCGACAGGAGCTCTGGAAACACCATATATTTT. It encodes CASSDRSSGNTIYF. This chain links TRBV11-3 with TRBJ1-3; D might be TRBD1 (6 bases). V was cut by 5 bases and J by 0 bases, with 8 bases left in between. The CDR3 has 14 residues. The germline V gene encodes CDR1 SGHNT and CDR2 YENEEA.

The chain recombines TRBV6-5 with TRBJ2-7, with a possible D match to TRBD2 (5 bases). The CDR3 extends over 14 amino acids. V lost 0 bases to trimming and J lost 1 base, with 7 bases between them. Germline lookup yields CDR1 MNHEY and CDR2 SVGAGI. CDR3 coding DNA: TGTGCCAGCAGTTACTCTAGCGATTCCTACGAGCAGTACTTC. This translates into CASSYSSDSYEQYF.

V gene TRBV18 combines with J gene TRBJ2-2; D is possibly TRBD1 (6 bases). V was clipped by 8 bases and J by 3 bases, with 13 bases between them. Per germline, CDR1 KGHSH and CDR2 LQKENI. The CDR3 loop spans 14 amino acids. The CDR3: CASDDRLYTGELFF. The CDR3 DNA follows: TGTGCCAGCGATGACAGGTTATACACCGGGGAGCTGTTTTTT.

This chain connects TRBV6-5 to TRBJ2-7; a weak D match, TRBD1 (5 bases). The germline V and J ends were trimmed by 5 bases and 2 bases, with 10 bases remaining between them. The CDR3 sequence is 13 residues long. The germline V gene has CDR1 MNHEY and CDR2 SVGAGI. The CDR3 region is CASSRAGTYEQYF. CDR3 DNA sequence: TGTGCCAGCAGTCGGGCAGGGACCTACGAGCAGTACTTC.

This chain links TRBV9 with TRBJ2-1; D possibly corresponds to TRBD1 (6 bases). Trimming left V 4 bases short and J 7 bases short, with 18 bases between. Per germline, CDR1 SGDLS and CDR2 YYNGEE. The CDR3 extends over 15 amino acids. CDR3 protein: CASSLSGQFGNEQFF. CDR3 DNA sequence: TGTGCCAGCAGCCTCTCAGGACAGTTCGGAAATGAGCAGTTCTTC.

V usage is TRBV18 and J usage is TRBJ1-1; D is possibly TRBD1 (6 bases). This CDR3 spans 16 amino acids. CDR1 is KGHSH and CDR2 is LQKENI in the germline V gene. With 2 bases removed from V and 1 base from J, the gap between germline ends came to 14 bases. CDR3 loop: CASSPTRGGRNTEAFF. CDR3 DNA sequence: TGTGCCAGCTCACCAACAAGGGGGGGCCGGAACACTGAAGCTTTCTTT.

The rearrangement links TRBV9 to TRBJ2-1; the match to TRBD1 covers 8 bases. Germline trimming cut 1 base from V and 2 bases from J; bases unmatched to any gene: 2. CDR1 SGDLS and CDR2 YYNGEE come from the germline V gene. This CDR3 has 15 amino acids. CDR3 nucleotides: TGTGCCAGCAGCGTACTACAGGGGGCCTACAATGAGCAGTTCTTC. This encodes CASSVLQGAYNEQFF.

The chain has TRBV6-5 and TRBJ2-7; 10 nucleotides align to TRBD2. This CDR3 comprises 14 residues. Germline trimming cut 6 bases from V and 3 bases from J; bases unmatched to any gene: 5. Germline-derived CDR1 and CDR2 are MNHEY and SVGAGI. As DNA, the CDR3 is TGTGCCAGCAGCTTGGGACTAGCGAACTACGAGCAGTACTTC. It codes for CASSLGLANYEQYF.

This clone was detected a few times. The CDR3 here is CASSRLAGVGGSYNEQFF. Here the CDR3 DNA reads TGTGCCAGTAGCCGACTAGCGGGAGTAGGGGGCTCCTACAATGAGCAGTTCTTC. The V call is TRBV19, the J call TRBJ2-1, with 12 bases fitting TRBD2. Germline V gives CDR1 LNHDA, CDR2 SQIVND (reference sequence). J gave up 0 bases and V 6 bases, and 9 bases lay outside the gene matches. The CDR3 covers 18 residues.

V gene TRBV30 combines with J gene TRBJ1-1, with D possibly matching TRBD1 (6 bases). Germline loops: CDR1 GTSNPN, CDR2 SVGIG (reference sequence). V lost 0 bases and J 3 bases, leaving 8 bases between the germline ends. This CDR3 has 13 residues. CDR3 in amino acids: CAWSVPGDTEAFF. CDR3 nucleotide sequence: TGTGCCTGGAGTGTTCCAGGGGACACTGAAGCTTTCTTT.

The V call is TRBV5-4, the J call TRBJ2-7; 14 bases fit TRBD2. V lost 3 bases, J lost 7 bases, and 3 bases stayed unmatched. This CDR3 has 14 residues. Germline V gives CDR1 SGHNT, CDR2 YYREEE (reference sequence). The CDR3 reads CASSSWTSGREQYF. CDR3 coding DNA: TGTGCCAGCAGCTCCTGGACTAGCGGGAGGGAGCAGTACTTC.

This chain uses TRBV7-9 with TRBJ2-3; TRBD1 aligns across 9 bases. Trimming at V came to 5 bases and at J to 3 bases, leaving 9 bases not matched to a gene. Germline V lookup: CDR1 SEHNR, CDR2 FQNEAQ (reference sequence). The CDR3 sequence is 16 residues long. This chain's CDR3 is CASSRKGQGKTDTQYF. CDR3 sequence (DNA): TGTGCCAGCAGCCGTAAGGGACAGGGTAAGACAGATACGCAGTATTTT.

The chain employs TRBV7-6 and TRBJ1-5; D perhaps matches TRBD1 (5 bases). Germline V gene sequence: CDR1 SGHVS, CDR2 FNYEAQ. V was clipped by 5 bases and J by 1 base, with 15 bases between them. The length of the CDR3 is 16 residues. CDR3 sequence: CASSEEEGRSNQPQHF. In DNA, the CDR3 is TGTGCCAGCAGCGAAGAGGAGGGACGGAGCAATCAGCCCCAGCATTTT. The complete variable domain, with remaining parts taken from reference TRBV7-6 and TRBJ1-5, reads GAGVSQSPRYKVTKRGQDVALRCDPISGHVSLYWYRQALGQGPEFLTYFNYEAQQDKSGLPNDRFSAERPEGSISTLTIQRTEQRDSAMYRCASSEEEGRSNQPQHFGDGTRLSIL.

The chain couples TRBV30 to TRBJ2-5; 10 bases agree with TRBD2. The CDR3 contains 15 residues. Per germline, CDR1 GTSNPN and CDR2 SVGIG (reference sequence). Germline trimming cut 4 bases from V and 5 bases from J; bases unmatched to any gene: 10. The CDR3 is CAWTLLAGEIETQYF. CDR3 DNA sequence: TGTGCCTGGACTCTCCTAGCGGGAGAAATCGAGACCCAGTACTTC. The entire variable domain, with the rest obtained from reference TRBV30 and TRBJ2-5, is as follows: SQTIHQWPATLVQPVGSPLSLECTVEGTSNPNLYWYRQAAGRGLQLLFYSVGIGQISSEVPQNLSASRPQDRQFILSSKKLLLSDSGFYLCAWTLLAGEIETQYFGPGTRLLVL.

This clone was counted a few times. Written as DNA, the CDR3 is TGCGCCAGCAGCGATCGGGCCCTAGCGGGGAACTCCTACGAGCAGTACTTC. Translating it yields CASSDRALAGNSYEQYF. V gene TRBV10-1 combines with J gene TRBJ2-7, with TRBD2 matching over 9 bases. The V segment lost 6 bases and the J segment 0 bases; nucleotides outside the gene matches: 12. This CDR3 contains 17 residues. Germline values: CDR1 WNHNN, CDR2 SYGVQD (reference sequence).

The genes are TRBV6-5 and TRBJ2-7; D might be TRBD1 (5 bases). Germline CDR1 reads MNHEY; CDR2 reads SVGAGI. The CDR3 length is 14 residues. Trimming cost V 0 bases and J 3 bases, with 9 bases left between them. Written as DNA, the CDR3 is TGTGCCAGCAGTTACTCGACCAGGGACTACGAGCAGTACTTC. Amino acids: CASSYSTRDYEQYF.

This sequence joins TRBV9 and TRBJ1-2; D is undetermined. CDR1 is SGDLS and CDR2 is YYNGEE in the germline V gene. The CDR3 has 17 amino acids. Deletions cut 0 bases from V and 3 bases from J, with 18 bases between. CDR3 region: CASSVEPRGGKDYGYTF. The CDR3 bases are TGTGCCAGCAGCGTAGAGCCTCGGGGAGGGAAGGACTATGGCTACACCTTC.

The V and J genes are TRBV28 and TRBJ1-2; tentative D call: TRBD1 (6 bases). CDR1 is MDHEN, CDR2 SYDVKM, per germline. There are 13 residues in the CDR3. The V end lost 6 bases, the J end lost 10 bases, and 18 bases lay between the germline ends. The CDR3, as DNA: TGTGCCAGCAGCCCCCCGGACAGAGGAACCTACACCTTC. Translated: CASSPPDRGTYTF.

The chain links TRBV30 to TRBJ1-4; TRBD1 agrees at 8 bases. With 2 bases clipped from V and 8 bases from J, the junction kept 4 bases outside the gene matches. The CDR3 runs to 13 residues. The V gene's germline CDR1 is GTSNPN and CDR2 SVGIG (reference sequence). The CDR3 DNA reads as TGTGCCTGGAGTAGACAGGGGAACGAAAAACTGTTTTTT. Residues: CAWSRQGNEKLFF. Based on the CDR3 plus reference TRBV30 and TRBJ1-4, the full variable domain is SQTIHQWPATLVQPVGSPLSLECTVEGTSNPNLYWYRQAAGRGLQLLFYSVGIGQISSEVPQNLSASRPQDRQFILSSKKLLLSDSGFYLCAWSRQGNEKLFFGSGTQLSVL.